This TCR beta chain was sequenced in a study of PD-1 blockade in classical Hodgkin lymphoma. Study conclusions and caveats: Complete responders' baseline diversity resembled that of newly diagnosed patients.

The data were produced by immunoSEQ multiplex PCR, yet TCRdb's version contains in-frame clones alone and is incomplete. The table lists 35,000 to 40,000 clones, about 86% of them singletons. In regard to this clone: Its antigen is unknown.

Brentuximab vedotin exposure varied among the patients, all of whom had relapsed after autologous stem cell transplantation. Germline CDR1 SGHRS, CDR2 YFSETQ. This CDR3 has 14 residues. The chain joins TRBV5-1 to TRBJ2-5; the D gene is possibly TRBD1 (5 bases). The J call may be wrong; the DNA end is better matched by TRBJ2-7. This receptor was obtained from a human donor with classical Hodgkin lymphoma. Source: peripheral blood mononuclear cells (PBMCs), taken before the second cycle of nivolumab. In nucleotides, the CDR3 is TGCGCCAGCAGTCCAACAGGACACTCCTACGAGCAGTACTTC. Translation gives CASSPTGHSYEQYF.